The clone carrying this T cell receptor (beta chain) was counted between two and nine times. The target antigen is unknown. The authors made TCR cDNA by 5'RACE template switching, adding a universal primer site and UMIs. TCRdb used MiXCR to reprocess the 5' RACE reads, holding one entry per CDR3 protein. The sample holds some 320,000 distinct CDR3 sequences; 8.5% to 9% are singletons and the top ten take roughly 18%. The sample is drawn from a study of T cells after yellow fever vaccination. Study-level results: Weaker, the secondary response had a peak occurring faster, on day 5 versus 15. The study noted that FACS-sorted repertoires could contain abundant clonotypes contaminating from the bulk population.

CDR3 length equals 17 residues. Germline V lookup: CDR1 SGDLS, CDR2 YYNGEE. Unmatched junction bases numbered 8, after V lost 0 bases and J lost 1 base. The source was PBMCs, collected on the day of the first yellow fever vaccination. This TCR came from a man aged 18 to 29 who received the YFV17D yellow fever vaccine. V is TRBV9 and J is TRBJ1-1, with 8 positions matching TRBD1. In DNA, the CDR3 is TGTGCCAGCAGCGTAGCGGCAGGGACAGGTTCGAACACTGAAGCTTTCTTT. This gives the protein CASSVAAGTGSNTEAFF.